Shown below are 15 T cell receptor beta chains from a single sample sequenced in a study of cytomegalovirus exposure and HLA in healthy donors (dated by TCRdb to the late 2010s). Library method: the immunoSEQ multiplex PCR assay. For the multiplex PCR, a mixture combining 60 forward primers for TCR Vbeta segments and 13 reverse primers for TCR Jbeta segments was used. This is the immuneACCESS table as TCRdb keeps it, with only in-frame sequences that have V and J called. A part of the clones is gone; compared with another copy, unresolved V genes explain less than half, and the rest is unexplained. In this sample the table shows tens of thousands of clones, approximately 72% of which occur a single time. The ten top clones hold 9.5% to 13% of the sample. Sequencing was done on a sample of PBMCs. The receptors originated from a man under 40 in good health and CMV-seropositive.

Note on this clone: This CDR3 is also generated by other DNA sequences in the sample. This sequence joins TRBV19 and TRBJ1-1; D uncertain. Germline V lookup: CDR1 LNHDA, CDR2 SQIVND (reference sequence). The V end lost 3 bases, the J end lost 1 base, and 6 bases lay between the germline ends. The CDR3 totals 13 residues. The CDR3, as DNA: TGTGCCAGTAGTATTTCGGGGAACACTGAAGCTTTCTTT. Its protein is CASSISGNTEAFF.

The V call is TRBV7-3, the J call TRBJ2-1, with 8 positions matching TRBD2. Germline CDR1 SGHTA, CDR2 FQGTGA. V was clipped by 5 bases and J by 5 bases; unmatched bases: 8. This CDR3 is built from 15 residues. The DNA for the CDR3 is TGTGCCAGCAGCGAGCGCGGGGGGCCAGACAATGAGCAGTTCTTC. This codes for CASSERGGPDNEQFF.

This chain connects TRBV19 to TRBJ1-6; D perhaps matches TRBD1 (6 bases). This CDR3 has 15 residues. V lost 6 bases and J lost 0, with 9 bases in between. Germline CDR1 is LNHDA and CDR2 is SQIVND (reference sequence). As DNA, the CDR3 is TGTGCCAGTAGCCAGGGGTTCTCCTATAATTCACCCCTCCACTTT. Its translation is CASSQGFSYNSPLHF.

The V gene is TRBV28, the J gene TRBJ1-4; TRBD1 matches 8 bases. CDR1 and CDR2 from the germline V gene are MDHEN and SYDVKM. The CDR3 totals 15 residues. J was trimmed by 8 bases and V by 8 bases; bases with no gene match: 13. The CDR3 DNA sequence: TGTGCCAGCGGGGAGCCACAGGGGGTAGGAGAAAAACTGTTTTTT. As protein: CASGEPQGVGEKLFF. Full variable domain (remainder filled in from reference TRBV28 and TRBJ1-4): DVKVTQSSRYLVKRTGEKVFLECVQDMDHENMFWYRQDPGLGLRLIYFSYDVKMKEKGDIPEGYSVSREKKERFSLILESASTNQTSMYLCASGEPQGVGEKLFFGSGTQLSVL.

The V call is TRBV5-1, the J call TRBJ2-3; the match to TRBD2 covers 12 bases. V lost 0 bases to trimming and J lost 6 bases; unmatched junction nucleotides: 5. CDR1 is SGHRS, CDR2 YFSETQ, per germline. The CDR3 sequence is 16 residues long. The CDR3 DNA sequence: TGCGCCAGCAGCTTGGTCCTAGCGGGGGGGCCTGATACGCAGTATTTT. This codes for CASSLVLAGGPDTQYF.

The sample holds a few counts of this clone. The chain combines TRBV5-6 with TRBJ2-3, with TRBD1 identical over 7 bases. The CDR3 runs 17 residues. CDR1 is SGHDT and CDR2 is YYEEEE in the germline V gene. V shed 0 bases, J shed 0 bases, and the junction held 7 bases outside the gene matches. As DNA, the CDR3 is TGTGCCAGCAGCTTGGGCCCGCCAGGGGGAAGCACAGATACGCAGTATTTT. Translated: CASSLGPPGGSTDTQYF. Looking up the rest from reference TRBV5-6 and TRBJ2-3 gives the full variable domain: DAGVTQSPTHLIKTRGQQVTLRCSPKSGHDTVSWYQQALGQGPQFIFQYYEEEERQRGNFPDRFSGHQFPNYSSELNVNALLLGDSALYLCASSLGPPGGSTDTQYFGPGTRLTVL.

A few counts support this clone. This chain's CDR3 is CASRRQGSDTQYF. CDR3 coding DNA: TGTGCCAGCAGACGACAGGGGAGCGATACGCAGTATTTT. The rearrangement links TRBV6-1 to TRBJ2-3; the match to TRBD1 covers 8 bases. V dropped 6 bases and J dropped 6; count of bases not matched to a gene: 5. The CDR3 runs 13 residues. Germline V CDR1 and CDR2: MNHNS, SASEGT.

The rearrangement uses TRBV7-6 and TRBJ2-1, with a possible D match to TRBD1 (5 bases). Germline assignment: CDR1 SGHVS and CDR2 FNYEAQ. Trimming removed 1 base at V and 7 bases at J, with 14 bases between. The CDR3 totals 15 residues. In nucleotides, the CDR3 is TGTGCCAGCAGCTTAGGGGCAGGGCCTAGGAATGAGCAGTTCTTC. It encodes CASSLGAGPRNEQFF. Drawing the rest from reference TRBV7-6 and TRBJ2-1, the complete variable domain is GAGVSQSPRYKVTKRGQDVALRCDPISGHVSLYWYRQALGQGPEFLTYFNYEAQQDKSGLPNDRFSAERPEGSISTLTIQRTEQRDSAMYRCASSLGAGPRNEQFFGPGTRLTVL.

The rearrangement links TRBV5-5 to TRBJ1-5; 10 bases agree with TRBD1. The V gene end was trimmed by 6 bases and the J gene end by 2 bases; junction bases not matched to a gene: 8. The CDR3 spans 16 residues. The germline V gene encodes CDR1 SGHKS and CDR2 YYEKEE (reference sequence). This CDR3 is CASTRTGGMGNQPQHF. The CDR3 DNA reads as TGTGCCAGCACCCGGACAGGGGGAATGGGCAATCAGCCCCAGCATTTT.

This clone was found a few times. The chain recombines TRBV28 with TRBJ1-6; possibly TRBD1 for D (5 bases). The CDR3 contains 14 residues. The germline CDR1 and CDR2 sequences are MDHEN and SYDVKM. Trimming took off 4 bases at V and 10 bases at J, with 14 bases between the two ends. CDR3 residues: CASSSAGERSPLHF. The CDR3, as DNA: TGTGCCAGCAGTTCGGCGGGGGAGCGCTCACCCCTCCACTTT.

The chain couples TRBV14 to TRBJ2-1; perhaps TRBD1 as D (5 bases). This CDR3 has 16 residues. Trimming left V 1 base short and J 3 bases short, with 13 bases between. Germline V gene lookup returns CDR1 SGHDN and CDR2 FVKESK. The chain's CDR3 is CASSQVETANYNEQFF. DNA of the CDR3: TGTGCCAGCAGCCAAGTTGAGACAGCCAACTACAATGAGCAGTTCTTC. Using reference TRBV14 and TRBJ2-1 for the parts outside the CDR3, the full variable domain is EAGVTQFPSHSVIEKGQTVTLRCDPISGHDNLYWYRRVMGKEIKFLLHFVKESKQDESGMPNNRFLAERTGGTYSTLKVQPAELEDSGVYFCASSQVETANYNEQFFGPGTRLTVL.

The CDR3, as DNA: TGTGCCAGCAGCTCCAGGCCCGGGGAGCTGTTTTTT. This sequence encodes CASSSRPGELFF. The chain uses TRBV7-6 and TRBJ2-2, with unresolved D. Trimming took off 4 bases at V and 6 bases at J, with 6 bases between the two ends. CDR3 length: 12 amino acids. Germline V lookup: CDR1 SGHVS, CDR2 FNYEAQ.

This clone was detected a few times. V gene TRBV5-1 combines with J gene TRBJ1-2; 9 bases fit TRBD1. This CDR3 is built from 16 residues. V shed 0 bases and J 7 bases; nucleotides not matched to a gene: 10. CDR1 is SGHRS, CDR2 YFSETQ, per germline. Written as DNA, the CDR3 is TGCGCCAGCAGCTTGGGTCCCGGGACAGGGTATGGTGGCTACACCTTC. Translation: CASSLGPGTGYGGYTF.

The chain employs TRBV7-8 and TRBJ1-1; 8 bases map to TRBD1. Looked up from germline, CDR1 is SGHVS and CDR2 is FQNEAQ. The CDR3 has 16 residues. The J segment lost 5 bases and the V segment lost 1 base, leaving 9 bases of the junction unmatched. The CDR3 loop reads CASSLDQGALRTEAFF. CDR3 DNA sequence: TGTGCCAGCAGCTTAGATCAGGGGGCCTTGAGAACTGAAGCTTTCTTT.

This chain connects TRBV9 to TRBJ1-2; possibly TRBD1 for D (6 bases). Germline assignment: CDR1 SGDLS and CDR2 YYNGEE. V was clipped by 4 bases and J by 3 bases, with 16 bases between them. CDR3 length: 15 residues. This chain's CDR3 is CASSLSQGPDYGYTF. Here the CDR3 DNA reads TGTGCCAGCAGCCTAAGCCAGGGGCCCGACTATGGCTACACCTTC.